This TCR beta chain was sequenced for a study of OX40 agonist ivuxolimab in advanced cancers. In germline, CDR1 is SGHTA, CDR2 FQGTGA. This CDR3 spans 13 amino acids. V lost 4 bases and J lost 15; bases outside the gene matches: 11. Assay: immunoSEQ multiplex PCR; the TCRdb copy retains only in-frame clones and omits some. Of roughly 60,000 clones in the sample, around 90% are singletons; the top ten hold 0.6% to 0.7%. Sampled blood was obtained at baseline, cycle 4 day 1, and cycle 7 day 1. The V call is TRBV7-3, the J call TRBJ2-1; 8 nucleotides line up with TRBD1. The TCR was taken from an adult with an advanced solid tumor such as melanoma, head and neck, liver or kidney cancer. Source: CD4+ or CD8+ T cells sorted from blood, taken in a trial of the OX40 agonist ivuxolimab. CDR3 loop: CASSSFARDRLFF. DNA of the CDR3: TGTGCCAGCAGCTCATTTGCACGGGACAGGCTGTTCTTC. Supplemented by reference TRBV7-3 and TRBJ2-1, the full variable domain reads GAGVSQTPSNKVTEKGKYVELRCDPISGHTALYWYRQSLGQGPEFLIYFQGTGAADDSGLPNDRFFAVRPEGSVSTLKIQRTERGDSAVYLCASSSFARDRLFFGPGTRLTVL.